Listed below are T cell receptor beta chains from one sample, sequenced in a study of Ad26.COV2.S vaccination and SARS-CoV-2 variants. Generated by immunoSEQ multiplex PCR, the TCRdb table keeps only in-frame clones and is missing some. This sample yields fewer than 900,000 clones, of which 80% to 90% are seen a single time; roughly 1.5% belongs to the top ten. This specimen was peripheral blood, taken in a trial of Ad26.COV2.S vaccine versus placebo. The origin of the receptors is a person aged 18-60 years who received the Ad26.COV2.S COVID-19 vaccine or a placebo. Both conserved end residues are part of each CDR3. The D gene is left open where the match is weak. A row's size may be missing; if present it is once, few, many or a size class.

d_gene: NA; v_gene: TRBV2; j_gene: TRBJ1-1; abundance: NA; CDR3nt: TGTGCCAGCAGTGTCGGGAGCGGACCTGAGTACACTGAAGCTTTCTTT; CDR3aa: CASSVGSGPEYTEAFF
d_gene: NA; v_gene: TRBV19; j_gene: TRBJ2-2; abundance: NA; CDR3nt: TGTGCCAGTAGTATAGATCCTCCTTGGGACCTCACCGGGGAGCTGTTTTTT; CDR3aa: CASSIDPPWDLTGELFF
d_gene: NA; v_gene: TRBV10-3; j_gene: TRBJ1-5; abundance: NA; CDR3nt: TGTGCCATCTCGGACAATATCAGCAATCAGCCCCAGCATTTT; CDR3aa: CAISDNISNQPQHF
d_gene: NA; v_gene: TRBV12-3/TRBV12-4; j_gene: TRBJ2-5; abundance: NA; CDR3nt: TGTGCCAGCAGCCCCTCTTTGTTAGAGACCCAGTACTTC; CDR3aa: CASSPSLLETQYF
d_gene: NA; v_gene: TRBV10-3; j_gene: TRBJ1-2; abundance: NA; CDR3nt: TGTGCCATCAGTGGCCCAGGGGATTATGGCTACACCTTC; CDR3aa: CAISGPGDYGYTF
d_gene: NA; v_gene: TRBV7-2; j_gene: TRBJ2-2; abundance: few; CDR3nt: TGTGCCAGCAGCTCTCGGGTCACTAACACCGGGGAGCTGTTTTTT; CDR3aa: CASSSRVTNTGELFF
d_gene: TRBD2; v_gene: TRBV29-1; j_gene: TRBJ2-1; abundance: NA; CDR3nt: TGCAGCGTAGGGACAGGGACTAGCGGGAATGAGCAGTTCTTC; CDR3aa: CSVGTGTSGNEQFF
d_gene: NA; v_gene: TRBV6-2/TRBV6-3; j_gene: TRBJ2-7; abundance: NA; CDR3nt: TGTGCCAGCAGCAGTACAGGGTACAACGAGCAGTACTTC; CDR3aa: CASSSTGYNEQYF
d_gene: NA; v_gene: TRBV29-1; j_gene: TRBJ1-2; abundance: NA; CDR3nt: TGCAGCGTTAGGGGTCAAAACTATGGCTACACCTTC; CDR3aa: CSVRGQNYGYTF
d_gene: NA; v_gene: TRBV6-5; j_gene: TRBJ2-3; abundance: once; CDR3nt: TGTGCCAGCAGTTCGGCAGCTACAGATACGCAGTATTTT; CDR3aa: CASSSAATDTQYF
d_gene: TRBD2; v_gene: TRBV18; j_gene: TRBJ2-1; abundance: NA; CDR3nt: TGTGCCAGCTCACTTCCTAGCGGGGGGGCCTACAATGAGCAGTTCTTC; CDR3aa: CASSLPSGGAYNEQFF
d_gene: TRBD1; v_gene: TRBV27; j_gene: TRBJ2-2; abundance: NA; CDR3nt: TGTGCCAGCAGTTTATTGGGACAGGGGGGTCCGAACACCGGGGAGCTGTTTTTT; CDR3aa: CASSLLGQGGPNTGELFF
d_gene: NA; v_gene: TRBV6-2/TRBV6-3; j_gene: TRBJ1-2; abundance: NA; CDR3nt: TGTGCCAGCAGTTACTCGATGGGGAGATCAAACTATGGCTACACCTTC; CDR3aa: CASSYSMGRSNYGYTF
d_gene: NA; v_gene: TRBV25-1; j_gene: TRBJ1-1; abundance: NA; CDR3nt: TGTGCCAGCAGCCGGCAGGTGGACACTGAAGCTTTCTTT; CDR3aa: CASSRQVDTEAFF
d_gene: TRBD1; v_gene: TRBV7-2; j_gene: TRBJ2-1; abundance: NA; CDR3nt: TGTGCCAGCAGCTTTACACCGGGACAGAGGAATGAGCAGTTCTTC; CDR3aa: CASSFTPGQRNEQFF
d_gene: TRBD1; v_gene: TRBV10-3; j_gene: TRBJ1-1; abundance: NA; CDR3nt: TGTGCCATCAGCAAACAGGGGGAGAACACTGAAGCTTTCTTT; CDR3aa: CAISKQGENTEAFF
d_gene: TRBD2; v_gene: TRBV9; j_gene: TRBJ2-3; abundance: NA; CDR3nt: TGTGCCAGCAGCGTAGGTAGCGGGAGTTATACGCAGTATTTT; CDR3aa: CASSVGSGSYTQYF
d_gene: TRBD1; v_gene: TRBV6-6; j_gene: TRBJ2-7; abundance: NA; CDR3nt: TGTGCCAGCAGCGGACAGGCTTCCTACGAGCAGTACTTC; CDR3aa: CASSGQASYEQYF
d_gene: TRBD1; v_gene: TRBV6-6; j_gene: TRBJ1-2; abundance: NA; CDR3nt: TGTGCCAGCAGTTACGGGACAGCGGGCACTAACTATGGCTACACCTTC; CDR3aa: CASSYGTAGTNYGYTF
d_gene: NA; v_gene: TRBV5-1; j_gene: TRBJ1-1; abundance: NA; CDR3nt: TGCGCCAGCAGCTGGTTCCTCCCAAATTCAGAAGCTTTCTTT; CDR3aa: CASSWFLPNSEAFF
d_gene: NA; v_gene: TRBV10-3; j_gene: TRBJ2-5; abundance: NA; CDR3nt: TGTGCCACATGGCAGGGGCGGTTCCAAGAGACCCAGTACTTC; CDR3aa: CATWQGRFQETQYF
d_gene: NA; v_gene: TRBV7-6; j_gene: TRBJ2-7; abundance: NA; CDR3nt: TGTGCCAGCAGCTTAGGGGGCGGGTGGCAGTACTTC; CDR3aa: CASSLGGGWQYF
d_gene: TRBD2; v_gene: TRBV10-3; j_gene: TRBJ2-7; abundance: few; CDR3nt: TGTGCCATCAGAAACCAACTAGCGGGAGCTAACGAGCAGTACTTC; CDR3aa: CAIRNQLAGANEQYF
d_gene: TRBD1; v_gene: TRBV13; j_gene: TRBJ2-7; abundance: NA; CDR3nt: TGTGCCAGCAGCTTATGGGGACAGGGAATCCACGAGCAGTACTTC; CDR3aa: CASSLWGQGIHEQYF
d_gene: NA; v_gene: TRBV5-4; j_gene: TRBJ1-2; abundance: NA; CDR3nt: TGTGCCAGCAGCTTGGCCTTGACAGCCTATGGCTACACCTTC; CDR3aa: CASSLALTAYGYTF
d_gene: NA; v_gene: TRBV6-5; j_gene: TRBJ1-1; abundance: NA; CDR3nt: TGTGCCAGCAGTTACAGCAACCGCATGAACACTGAAGCTTTCTTT; CDR3aa: CASSYSNRMNTEAFF
d_gene: NA; v_gene: TRBV5-1; j_gene: TRBJ2-2; abundance: NA; CDR3nt: TGCGCCAGCAGCTTGGTCGCGGCCGGGGAGCTGTTTTTT; CDR3aa: CASSLVAAGELFF
d_gene: NA; v_gene: TRBV15; j_gene: TRBJ2-3; abundance: once; CDR3nt: TGTGCCACCAGCAGAGGTCTAGGCCCTAGCACAGATACGCAGTATTTT; CDR3aa: CATSRGLGPSTDTQYF
d_gene: TRBD2; v_gene: TRBV10-2; j_gene: TRBJ2-1; abundance: NA; CDR3nt: TGCGCCAGCTGGGTGGGAGGGCCGGGCAATGAGCAGTTCTTC; CDR3aa: CASWVGGPGNEQFF
d_gene: NA; v_gene: TRBV1; j_gene: TRBJ2-5; abundance: NA; CDR3nt: TGCACCAGCAGCCCAAGAGGAGCCCCTCGGACCCATTACTTC; CDR3aa: CTSSPRGAPRTHYF
d_gene: NA; v_gene: TRBV25-1; j_gene: TRBJ2-2; abundance: NA; CDR3nt: TGTGCCAGCAGTGAATTTAGGGAGCGGACCGGGGAGCTGTTTTTT; CDR3aa: CASSEFRERTGELFF
d_gene: NA; v_gene: TRBV27; j_gene: TRBJ1-6; abundance: NA; CDR3nt: TGTGCCAGCAGTCCAGGACGGATTCTTAATTCACCCCTCCACTTT; CDR3aa: CASSPGRILNSPLHF
d_gene: NA; v_gene: TRBV3-1/TRBV3-2; j_gene: TRBJ2-2; abundance: NA; CDR3nt: TGTGCCAGCAGCCAACAACTATTAACCGGGGAGCTGTTTTTT; CDR3aa: CASSQQLLTGELFF
d_gene: NA; v_gene: TRBV27; j_gene: TRBJ2-3; abundance: NA; CDR3nt: TGTGCCAGCAGTTTAGTCCCAGGGTGGACAGATACGCAGTATTTT; CDR3aa: CASSLVPGWTDTQYF
d_gene: TRBD1; v_gene: TRBV20-1; j_gene: TRBJ2-5; abundance: NA; CDR3nt: TGCAGTGCTAGTGGCCCGAGACAGGGTCAAGAGACCCAGTACTTC; CDR3aa: CSASGPRQGQETQYF
d_gene: TRBD2; v_gene: TRBV2; j_gene: TRBJ2-3; abundance: once; CDR3nt: TGTGCCAGCAGGGAGGGAGGGGCCCTCTATACGCAGTATTTT; CDR3aa: CASREGGALYTQYF
d_gene: NA; v_gene: TRBV10-3; j_gene: TRBJ2-2; abundance: NA; CDR3nt: TGTGCCATCAGTCCTTATGACACCGGGGAGCTGTTTTTT; CDR3aa: CAISPYDTGELFF
d_gene: NA; v_gene: TRBV5-4; j_gene: TRBJ1-2; abundance: NA; CDR3nt: TGTGCGGCGGGACCGAGCTCCTATGGCTACACCTTC; CDR3aa: CAAGPSSYGYTF
d_gene: NA; v_gene: TRBV24-1; j_gene: TRBJ1-2; abundance: NA; CDR3nt: TGTGCCACCAGTGGAGCCAGGGGTTCTGATGGCTACACCTTC; CDR3aa: CATSGARGSDGYTF
d_gene: TRBD1; v_gene: TRBV19; j_gene: TRBJ1-2; abundance: NA; CDR3nt: TGTGCCAGTAGTATCCACCGGGGACAGGCAAACTATGGCTACACCTTC; CDR3aa: CASSIHRGQANYGYTF
d_gene: TRBD1; v_gene: TRBV4-2; j_gene: TRBJ2-1; abundance: NA; CDR3nt: TGTGCCAGCAGCCAAGATAAACAGGGGGCCTTGGGTGAGCAGTTCTTC; CDR3aa: CASSQDKQGALGEQFF
d_gene: TRBD1; v_gene: TRBV9; j_gene: TRBJ1-2; abundance: NA; CDR3nt: TGTGCCAGCAGCGTAGACCTGGGACAGCTACACTATGGCTACACCTTC; CDR3aa: CASSVDLGQLHYGYTF
d_gene: NA; v_gene: TRBV3-1/TRBV3-2; j_gene: TRBJ1-2; abundance: NA; CDR3nt: TGTGCCAGCAGCCTTCCGGGGATTAACTATGGCTACACCTTC; CDR3aa: CASSLPGINYGYTF